Below, 25 T cell receptor beta chains from the same sample are listed, as sequenced in a study of T cells in Graves' hyperthyroidism and ophthalmopathy. Amplification of TCR beta CDR3 regions was performed using RNA transcripts as template. In the first-round RT-PCR of the TCR CDR3, the HTBI primer set was used. TCRdb reprocessed the multiplex PCR reads with MiXCR, giving one entry per CDR3 protein. The sample has 500,000 to 650,000 distinct CDR3 sequences; 20% are singletons. The specimen was blood. These TCRs come from a man in his forties with Graves' ophthalmopathy.

This clonotype came up a few times. The chain uses TRBV20-1 and TRBJ2-5; a possible D gene is TRBD2 (6 bases). Trimming cost V 7 bases and J 5 bases, with 14 bases left between them. This CDR3 region has 12 residues. Per germline, CDR1 DFQATT and CDR2 SNEGSKA (reference sequence). The CDR3 nucleotides are TGCAGTGGACGGGGGATGGGGGAGACCCAGTACTTC. It codes for CSGRGMGETQYF.

This clonotype was recorded many times. This chain joins TRBV11-2 and TRBJ2-1; D unresolved. Trimming took off 5 bases at V and 12 bases at J, with 14 bases between the two ends. This CDR3 has 12 residues. Per the germline V gene, CDR1 is SGHAT and CDR2 is FQNNGV. The CDR3 DNA reads as TGTGCCAGCAGCCCCGTATTCGACGGGCAGTTCTTC. It translates to CASSPVFDGQFF.

This clonotype has at least ten counts. The rearrangement joins TRBV28 to TRBJ1-5; D may be TRBD1 (6 bases). The germline CDR1 and CDR2 sequences are MDHEN and SYDVKM. There are 16 residues in the CDR3. The V end was cut by 3 bases, the J end by 3 bases, with 15 bases between. This chain's CDR3 is CASSFAIGQPNQPQHF. The CDR3 DNA reads as TGTGCCAGCAGTTTCGCCATAGGACAGCCCAATCAGCCCCAGCATTTT.

This clonotype was seen only a few times. The chain carries TRBV6-1 and TRBJ1-5; no clear D. There are 14 residues in the CDR3. Germline CDR1 MNHNS, CDR2 SASEGT. Trimming pared 7 bases from V and 2 bases from J, leaving 12 bases between. For the CDR3, the DNA is TGTGCCAGCATGAAATCAGTTGGCAATCAGCCCCAGCATTTT. Translated: CASMKSVGNQPQHF.

This chain uses TRBV7-9 with TRBJ1-2; possible D gene TRBD1, 6 bases. The CDR3 is 15 residues long. V dropped 2 bases and J dropped 6 bases, with 16 bases sitting between them. Looked up from germline, CDR1 is SEHNR and CDR2 is FQNEAQ (reference sequence). The CDR3 here is CASSLYRDILNGYTF. The CDR3 nucleotides read TGTGCCAGCAGCTTATACCGGGACATCTTAAATGGCTACACCTTC.

This clonotype was seen a handful of times. The chain employs TRBV18 and TRBJ1-5; D is undetermined. Germline CDR1 reads KGHSH; CDR2 reads LQKENI. V was clipped by 5 bases and J by 1 base, with 6 bases between them. The CDR3 is made up of 13 amino acids. This CDR3 is CASSRVSNQPQHF. In nucleotides, the CDR3 is TGTGCCAGCTCAAGGGTGAGCAATCAGCCCCAGCATTTT. The whole variable domain, filled in from reference TRBV18 and TRBJ1-5, reads NAGVMQNPRHLVRRRGQEARLRCSPMKGHSHVYWYRQLPEEGLKFMVYLQKENIIDESGMPKERFSAEFPKEGPSILRIQQVVRGDSAAYFCASSRVSNQPQHFGDGTRLSIL.

Details on this clonotype: The junction shows a germline mismatch at one end, possibly a read error. The gene calls are TRBV3-1 and TRBJ1-2; possibly TRBD1 for D (5 bases). The CDR3 consists of 14 residues. Germline CDR1 LGHDT, CDR2 YNNKEL (reference sequence). The CDR3 bases are TGTGCCAGCACCCAAAATGGGGGAACGAACGGCTACACCTTC. Residues: CASTQNGGTNGYTF.

Ten or more counts support this clonotype. The genes are TRBV12-3 or TRBV12-4 and TRBJ1-1; D not resolved. The V gene lost 5 bases and the J gene lost 5 bases, with 21 bases spanning the gap. This CDR3 is built from 16 residues. CDR3 sequence: CASSPLLRSFWTEAFF. CDR3 DNA sequence: TGTGCCAGCAGTCCTCTACTGCGGAGCTTTTGGACTGAAGCTTTCTTT.

This clonotype was counted a few times. The chain is built from TRBV14 and TRBJ1-1, with 9 bases that match TRBD1. The junction had 2 bases not matched to a gene; V was cut back by 6 bases and J by 3 bases. The CDR3 runs 13 residues. Germline V gives CDR1 SGHDN, CDR2 FVKESK. The CDR3 loop reads CASRDRGYTEAFF. The CDR3, as DNA: TGTGCCAGCAGGGACAGGGGATACACTGAAGCTTTCTTT.

In its sample, this clonotype was seen many times. The genes are TRBV20-1 and TRBJ1-2; 7 bases fit TRBD1. This CDR3 comprises 14 residues. Germline trimming cut 7 bases from V and 6 bases from J; bases unmatched to any gene: 14. Per the germline V gene, CDR1 is DFQATT and CDR2 is SNEGSKA (reference sequence). CDR3 bases: TGCAGTGTTCCAAGCAGGGGGGTCGGAAATGGCTACACCTTC. It yields the protein CSVPSRGVGNGYTF.

This clonotype was counted ten times or more. The chain uses TRBV3-1 and TRBJ1-5; no firm D call. Germline-derived CDR1 and CDR2 are LGHDT and YNNKEL (reference sequence). This CDR3 comprises 14 residues. V lost 5 bases and J 7 bases, leaving 15 bases between the germline ends. The CDR3 here is CASSTSGVGQPQHF. The CDR3 nucleotides read TGTGCCAGCAGCACGTCCGGGGTGGGACAGCCCCAGCATTTT.

V and J are TRBV20-1 and TRBJ1-5, with unresolved D. This CDR3 is built from 13 residues. The V gene lost 5 bases and the J gene lost 9 bases, with 17 bases spanning the gap. The germline V gene encodes CDR1 DFQATT and CDR2 SNEGSKA (reference sequence). The CDR3 nucleotides read TGCAGTGCTGACCCGGGCTTCGGGCGGCCCCAGCATTTT. Translating it yields CSADPGFGRPQHF.

In its sample, this clonotype was seen many times. Here the CDR3 reads CASSFDGTAPYEQYF. The DNA of the CDR3 is TGTGCCAGCAGTTTTGACGGGACAGCGCCCTACGAGCAGTACTTC. This rearrangement joins TRBV12-3 or TRBV12-4 to TRBJ2-7; the match to TRBD1 covers 7 bases. The V gene end was trimmed by 3 bases and the J gene end by 2 bases; junction bases not matched to a gene: 7. This CDR3 region has 15 residues.

About this clonotype itself: One junction end disagrees with the germline gene, perhaps due to a read error. V and J are TRBV12-5 and TRBJ1-5; D is uncertain. The germline CDR1 and CDR2 sequences are LGHNT and FRNRAP. The CDR3 runs 12 residues. The CDR3 protein is CARGLGIQPQHF. In nucleotides, the CDR3 is TGTGCTCGTGGCCTCGGCATACAGCCCCAGCATTTT.

This clonotype was detected only a few times. The genes are TRBV5-6 and TRBJ1-2, with D perhaps TRBD1 (5 bases). This CDR3 has 14 residues. Germline CDR1 reads SGHDT; CDR2 reads YYEEEE. V was cut by 0 bases and J by 4 bases, with 10 bases left in between. This CDR3 is CASSLEEGSYGYTF. DNA of the CDR3: TGTGCCAGCAGCTTGGAGGAGGGGTCCTATGGCTACACCTTC.

The chain carries TRBV29-1 and TRBJ1-1; 7 bases align to TRBD1. Germline trimming cut 7 bases from V and 1 base from J; bases unmatched to any gene: 12. The CDR3 has 15 amino acids. In germline, CDR1 is SQVTM, CDR2 ANQGSEA. CDR3 nucleotide sequence: TGCAGCGCCGATCAGACAGGGCTGCCGAACACTGAAGCTTTCTTT. This encodes CSADQTGLPNTEAFF.

In this sample, this clonotype turned up many times. The rearrangement uses TRBV6-2 or TRBV6-3 and TRBJ2-3, with no clear D. Per the germline V gene, CDR1 is MNHEY and CDR2 is SVGEGT. The V end was cut by 5 bases, the J end by 0 bases, with 9 bases between. The CDR3 spans 14 residues. This chain's CDR3 is CASSKVRSTDTQYF. CDR3 in DNA: TGTGCCAGCAGTAAGGTTCGGAGCACAGATACGCAGTATTTT.

The rearrangement links TRBV6-2 or TRBV6-3 to TRBJ2-1; perhaps TRBD2 as D (5 bases). Looked up from germline, CDR1 is MNHEY and CDR2 is SVGEGT. The V gene lost 4 bases and the J gene lost 6 bases, with 10 bases spanning the gap. The CDR3 covers 13 residues. Here the CDR3 DNA reads TGTGCCAGCAGTTTTACTAGTCGCAATGAGCAGTTCTTC. Amino acid sequence: CASSFTSRNEQFF.

Ten or more counts support this clonotype. The CDR3 DNA reads as TGTGCCAGCAGGAGGGGGGTTATTAACACTGAAGCTTTCTTT. Protein: CASRRGVINTEAFF. The chain links TRBV2 to TRBJ1-1; D may be TRBD1 (6 bases). The ends were cut back, 6 bases at V and 2 bases at J, with 13 bases in the middle. CDR1 and CDR2 (germline): SNHLY, FYNNEI. The CDR3 has 14 residues.

The chain couples TRBV12-5 to TRBJ1-1; D gene ambiguous. This CDR3 has 14 residues. The V end was cut by 2 bases, the J end by 1 base, with 8 bases between. CDR1 is LGHNT and CDR2 is FRNRAP in the germline V gene. The CDR3 DNA is TGTGCTAGTGGTTTGTTCCCGTCGAACACTGAAGCTTTCTTT. It encodes CASGLFPSNTEAFF.

The rearrangement uses TRBV7-9 and TRBJ1-5; weak D call: TRBD1 (5 bases). The V end was cut by 7 bases, the J end by 0 bases, with 16 bases between. Looked up from germline, CDR1 is SEHNR and CDR2 is FQNEAQ (reference sequence). CDR3 length: 16 residues. CDR3 coding DNA: TGTGCCAGCACCCAGGGACTGACTTATAGCAATCAGCCCCAGCATTTT. Its translation: CASTQGLTYSNQPQHF.

The CDR3 nucleotides are TGTGCCAGCAGCCAAGATAGGCGGGGGATACAAGAGACCCAGTACTTC. Its translation: CASSQDRRGIQETQYF. V gene TRBV14 combines with J gene TRBJ2-5; TRBD2 matches at 7 bases. The CDR3 spans 16 residues. CDR1 SGHDN and CDR2 FVKESK come from the germline V gene. The V segment lost 0 bases and the J segment 2 bases; nucleotides outside the gene matches: 6. The full variable domain, rest sourced from reference TRBV14 and TRBJ2-5, is EAGVTQFPSHSVIEKGQTVTLRCDPISGHDNLYWYRRVMGKEIKFLLHFVKESKQDESGMPNNRFLAERTGGTYSTLKVQPAELEDSGVYFCASSQDRRGIQETQYFGPGTRLLVL.

The chain employs TRBV30 and TRBJ2-1; no reliable D call. Trimming removed 8 bases at V and 3 bases at J, with 8 bases between. Germline CDR1 is GTSNPN and CDR2 is SVGIG (reference sequence). The CDR3 loop spans 11 amino acids. The CDR3 is CAVQYYNEQFF. The CDR3 bases are TGTGCCGTCCAATACTACAATGAGCAGTTCTTC.

This clonotype was seen only a few times. The rearrangement links TRBV5-1 to TRBJ1-3; D unresolved. Germline V gene data show CDR1 as SGHRS and CDR2 as YFSETQ. This CDR3 spans 15 amino acids. Trimming pared 0 bases from V and 2 bases from J, leaving 9 bases between. CDR3 region: CASSLDPGTGNTIYF. CDR3 in DNA: TGCGCCAGCAGCTTGGATCCCGGAACTGGAAACACCATATATTTT.

Many counts were recorded for this clonotype. The chain uses TRBV9 and TRBJ2-3, with 8 bases aligning to TRBD2. Germline lookup yields CDR1 SGDLS and CDR2 YYNGEE. The ends lost 1 base at V and 4 bases at J; junction bases unmatched: 5. The CDR3 has 15 residues. CDR3 protein: CASSVSGGASDTQYF. The CDR3, as DNA: TGTGCCAGCAGCGTAAGCGGGGGAGCGTCAGATACGCAGTATTTT.